This T cell receptor beta chain came from a study of blood T cell repertoires in COVID-19. About the research overall: COVID-19 samples collected from the United States, Italy and Spain covered acute and convalescent phases. Sources were T cells, B-cell-depleted T cells, or PBMCs; the material itself was cDNA or gDNA.

The count of this clone is one. As processed by the authors: Estimation of nucleated cell counts relied on the amplification of reference gene primers. Method: immunoSEQ multiplex PCR; TCRdb's copy keeps in-frame clones and lacks some. The V and J calls and clone size come from that table; D and trimming were worked out from the DNA. The sample includes about 210,000 clones, about 80% of them seen just once. V was pared by 3 bases and J by 2 bases, with 1 base of the junction left unmatched. CDR3 size: 16 residues. V is TRBV23-1 and J is TRBJ1-6; 10 bases align to TRBD1. TRBV23-1 is treated as an ORF (open reading frame) with a function not yet certain. This clonotype originated in a woman aged 40-49 years with active or convalescent COVID-19. Sequenced: peripheral blood. This chain's CDR3 is CASSQGQGTYNSPLHF. CDR3 bases: TGCGCCAGCAGTCAGGGACAGGGGACCTATAATTCACCCCTCCACTTT.